This TCR beta chain was identified during a study of blood T cells in healthy people across ages. For this clonotype: Its antigen remains unknown.

A sample-barcoded 5' primer and a J-beta primer mix were used in a second PCR of roughly 7 to 12 cycles. One entry per CDR3 protein results from TCRdb running MiXCR on the 5' RACE reads. The sample holds roughly 2 million distinct CDR3 sequences; roughly 50% are singletons and the top ten take approximately 2%. Study-wide results and limits: The study lacked donor CMV status, which possibly confounded expanded clonotype changes. TCR beta diversity was tightly associated with the proportion of naive T cells.

Germline V gives CDR1 SEHNR, CDR2 FQNEAQ (reference sequence). The CDR3 runs 14 residues. V usage is TRBV7-9 and J usage is TRBJ2-4; TRBD1 is a possible D gene (6 bases). The end of the DNA aligns better with TRBJ2-7, so the J call may be wrong. The specimen sequenced was blood. The sequence was collected from a woman aged 40-49 years in good health. The CDR3 spells CASSLPGQIYEQYF. The CDR3 bases are TGTGCCAGCAGCCTCCCCGGACAGATCTACGAGCAGTACTTC.